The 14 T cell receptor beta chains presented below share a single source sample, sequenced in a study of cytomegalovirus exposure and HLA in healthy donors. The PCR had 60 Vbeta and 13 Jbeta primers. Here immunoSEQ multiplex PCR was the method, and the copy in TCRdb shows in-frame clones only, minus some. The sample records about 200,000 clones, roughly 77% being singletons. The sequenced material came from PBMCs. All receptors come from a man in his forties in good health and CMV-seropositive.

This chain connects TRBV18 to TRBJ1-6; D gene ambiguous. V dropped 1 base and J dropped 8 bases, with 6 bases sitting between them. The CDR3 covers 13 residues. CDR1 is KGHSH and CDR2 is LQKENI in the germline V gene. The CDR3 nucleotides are TGTGCCAGCTCACCACGGCAGGATTCACCCCTCCACTTT. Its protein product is CASSPRQDSPLHF.

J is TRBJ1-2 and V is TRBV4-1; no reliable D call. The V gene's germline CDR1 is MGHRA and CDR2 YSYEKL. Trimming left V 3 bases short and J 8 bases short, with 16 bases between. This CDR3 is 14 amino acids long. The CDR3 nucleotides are TGCGCCAGCAGCCATGGGAGTTTACCTGAGGGCTACACCTTC. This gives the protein CASSHGSLPEGYTF.

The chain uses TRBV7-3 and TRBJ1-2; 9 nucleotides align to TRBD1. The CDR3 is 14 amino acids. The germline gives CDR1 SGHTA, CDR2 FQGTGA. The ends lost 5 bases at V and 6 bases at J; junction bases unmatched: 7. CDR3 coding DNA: TGTGCCAGCAGCCGAGACAGGGGGGCTGATGGCTACACCTTC. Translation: CASSRDRGADGYTF.

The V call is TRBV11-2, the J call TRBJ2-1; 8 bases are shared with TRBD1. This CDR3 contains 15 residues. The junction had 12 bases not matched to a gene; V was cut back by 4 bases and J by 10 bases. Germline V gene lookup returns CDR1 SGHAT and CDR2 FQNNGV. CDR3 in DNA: TGTGCCAGCAGCTCGTCCGGGACAGGCCAATTGGAGCAGTTCTTC. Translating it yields CASSSSGTGQLEQFF.

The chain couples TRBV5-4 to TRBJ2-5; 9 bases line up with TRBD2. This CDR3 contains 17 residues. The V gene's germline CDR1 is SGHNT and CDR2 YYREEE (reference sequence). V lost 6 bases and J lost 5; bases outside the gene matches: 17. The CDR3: CASTPAPASGIVETQYF. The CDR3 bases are TGTGCCAGCACCCCTGCCCCGGCTAGCGGGATAGTGGAGACCCAGTACTTC.

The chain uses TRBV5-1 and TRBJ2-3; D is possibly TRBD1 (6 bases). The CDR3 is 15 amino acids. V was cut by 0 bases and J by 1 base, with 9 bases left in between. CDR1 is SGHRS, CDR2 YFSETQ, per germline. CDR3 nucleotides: TGCGCCAGCAGCTTGGAAGGACAGCGCACAGATACGCAGTATTTT. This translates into CASSLEGQRTDTQYF. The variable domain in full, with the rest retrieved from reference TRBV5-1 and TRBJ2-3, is KAGVTQTPRYLIKTRGQQVTLSCSPISGHRSVSWYQQTPGQGLQFLFEYFSETQRNKGNFPGRFSGRQFSNSRSEMNVSTLELGDSALYLCASSLEGQRTDTQYFGPGTRLTVL.

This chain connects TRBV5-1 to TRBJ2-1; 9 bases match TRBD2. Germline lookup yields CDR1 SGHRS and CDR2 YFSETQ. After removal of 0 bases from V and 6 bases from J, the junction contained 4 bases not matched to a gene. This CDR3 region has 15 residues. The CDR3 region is CASSLVVAGANEQFF. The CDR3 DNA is TGCGCCAGCAGCTTGGTAGTAGCGGGGGCCAATGAGCAGTTCTTC. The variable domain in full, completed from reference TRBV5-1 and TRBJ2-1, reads KAGVTQTPRYLIKTRGQQVTLSCSPISGHRSVSWYQQTPGQGLQFLFEYFSETQRNKGNFPGRFSGRQFSNSRSEMNVSTLELGDSALYLCASSLVVAGANEQFFGPGTRLTVL.

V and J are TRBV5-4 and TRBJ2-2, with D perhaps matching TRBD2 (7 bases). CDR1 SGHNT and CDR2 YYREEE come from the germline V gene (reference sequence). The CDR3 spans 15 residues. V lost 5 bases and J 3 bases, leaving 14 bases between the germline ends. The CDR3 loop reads CASRHTGRDTGELFF. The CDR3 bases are TGTGCCAGCAGGCATACAGGGAGGGACACCGGGGAGCTGTTTTTT.

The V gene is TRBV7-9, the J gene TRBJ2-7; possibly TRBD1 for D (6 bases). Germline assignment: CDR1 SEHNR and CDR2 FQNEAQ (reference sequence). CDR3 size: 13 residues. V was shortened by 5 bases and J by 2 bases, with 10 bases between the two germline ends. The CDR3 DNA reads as TGTGCCAGCAGCCTAGGACAGCCCTACGAGCAGTACTTC. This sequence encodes CASSLGQPYEQYF.

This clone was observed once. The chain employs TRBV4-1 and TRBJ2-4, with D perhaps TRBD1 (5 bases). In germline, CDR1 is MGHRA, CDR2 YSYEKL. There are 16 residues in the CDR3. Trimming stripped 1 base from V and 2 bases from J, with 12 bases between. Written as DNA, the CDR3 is TGCGCCAGCAGCCAAGCCCCTGTGGGGCCCAAAAACATTCAGTACTTC. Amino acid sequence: CASSQAPVGPKNIQYF.

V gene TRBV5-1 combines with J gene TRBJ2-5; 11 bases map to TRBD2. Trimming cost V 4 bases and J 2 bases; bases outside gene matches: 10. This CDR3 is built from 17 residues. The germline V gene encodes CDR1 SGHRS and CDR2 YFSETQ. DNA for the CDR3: TGCGCCAGCAGCGGTGTACTAGCGGGAGTCCCGCAAGAGACCCAGTACTTC. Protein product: CASSGVLAGVPQETQYF.

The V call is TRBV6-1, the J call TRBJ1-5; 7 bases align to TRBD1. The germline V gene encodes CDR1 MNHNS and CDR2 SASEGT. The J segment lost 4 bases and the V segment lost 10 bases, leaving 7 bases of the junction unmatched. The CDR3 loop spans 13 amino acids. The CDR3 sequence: CATVDRANQPQHF. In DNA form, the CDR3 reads TGTGCCACCGTAGACAGGGCAAATCAGCCCCAGCATTTT.

The CDR3: CASSPWTSGTSSYNEQFF. The CDR3 coding sequence is TGCGCCAGCAGCCCTTGGACTAGCGGGACCAGCTCCTACAATGAGCAGTTCTTC. The V gene is TRBV4-1, the J gene TRBJ2-1; 12 bases are a match to TRBD2. The CDR3 is 18 amino acids. Germline values: CDR1 MGHRA, CDR2 YSYEKL. The V and J ends lost 4 bases and 0 bases, in that order; junction bases with no gene match: 7.

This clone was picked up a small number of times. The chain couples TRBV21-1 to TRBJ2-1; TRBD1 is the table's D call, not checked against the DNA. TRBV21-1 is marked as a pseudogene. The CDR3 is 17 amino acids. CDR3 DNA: TGTGCCAGCAGCCCCCCTCCGGGACAGGGGATGCACAATGAGCAGTTCTTC. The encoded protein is CASSPPPGQGMHNEQFF.